The 19 T cell receptor beta chains presented below share a single source sample, sequenced in a study of blood T cell repertoires in COVID-19. TCRdb keeps only in-frame clones here, not all; method: immunoSEQ multiplex PCR. This table has approximately 210,000 clones, around four fifths appearing once. The sequenced sample consisted of peripheral blood. Receptors were obtained from a man aged 45-65 years with active or convalescent COVID-19.

This chain uses TRBV30 with TRBJ1-4; 9 bases fit TRBD1. Germline values: CDR1 GTSNPN, CDR2 SVGIG (reference sequence). The CDR3 totals 16 residues. V lost 2 bases and J lost 8; bases outside the gene matches: 12. The CDR3 nucleotides are TGTGCCTGGAGTCCCCCCCAGACAGGGGGTGTCGAAAAACTGTTTTTT. Amino acid sequence: CAWSPPQTGGVEKLFF.

The chain uses TRBV6-6 and TRBJ1-2, with 10 bases identical to TRBD1. V was clipped by 6 bases and J by 4 bases; unmatched bases: 11. The germline V gene has CDR1 MNHNY and CDR2 SVGAGI (reference sequence). The CDR3 runs 16 residues. CDR3 sequence reads: CASRTGQGVRVYGYTF. The CDR3 bases are TGTGCCAGCAGAACCGGACAGGGGGTCAGGGTCTATGGCTACACCTTC.

The genes are TRBV6-2 or TRBV6-3 and TRBJ2-5, with D possibly matching TRBD1 (7 bases). Trimming took 2 bases from V and 2 from J, leaving 15 bases between them. This CDR3 is 16 amino acids long. Germline V CDR1 and CDR2: MNHEY, SVGEGT. This CDR3 is CASSYPEGAMQETQYF. In nucleotides, the CDR3 is TGTGCCAGCAGTTACCCGGAGGGGGCGATGCAAGAGACCCAGTACTTC.

The genes are TRBV6-2 or TRBV6-3 and TRBJ1-1; tentative D call: TRBD1 (5 bases). CDR1 is MNHEY and CDR2 is SVGEGT in the germline V gene. With 2 bases removed from V and 3 bases from J, the gap between germline ends came to 16 bases. This CDR3 is built from 16 residues. CDR3 nucleotides: TGTGCCAGCAGTTACCATCAGGGTAAGGTTGACACTGAAGCTTTCTTT. This codes for CASSYHQGKVDTEAFF.

The gene calls are TRBV5-1 and TRBJ1-1; maybe TRBD1 (5 bases). Deletions cut 2 bases from V and 1 base from J, with 9 bases between. Germline V lookup: CDR1 SGHRS, CDR2 YFSETQ. The CDR3 is 14 residues long. DNA for the CDR3: TGCGCCAGCAGCTTATCAGGGAAGAACACTGAAGCTTTCTTT. Its translation: CASSLSGKNTEAFF.

Comments on this clone: An end of the junction differs from the germline gene, which may be a read error. This chain joins TRBV7-2 and TRBJ2-5, with TRBD2 matching over 11 bases. CDR1 is SGHTA, CDR2 FQGNSA, per germline. This CDR3 is built from 15 residues. CDR3 DNA: TGTGCCAGCAGCTCCATAGCGGGGGGGCAAGGGACCCAGTACTTC. It codes for CASSSIAGGQGTQYF.

The chain has TRBV14 and TRBJ1-2, with D perhaps TRBD1 (6 bases). Trimming removed 1 base at V and 0 bases at J, with 12 bases between. Looked up from germline, CDR1 is SGHDN and CDR2 is FVKESK. The CDR3 spans 16 residues. The DNA for the CDR3 is TGTGCCAGCAGCCAAGTATTTGGACAGACTAACTATGGCTACACCTTC. It encodes CASSQVFGQTNYGYTF.

CDR3 region: CASSRQAQGGEKLFF. CDR3 nucleotides: TGTGCCAGCAGCCGTCAGGCACAGGGTGGTGAAAAACTGTTTTTT. V usage is TRBV5-6 and J usage is TRBJ1-4; a possible D gene is TRBD1 (6 bases). V lost 4 bases and J lost 7, with 17 bases in between. This CDR3 comprises 15 residues. Germline loops: CDR1 SGHDT, CDR2 YYEEEE.

This clone was observed a handful of times. This chain links TRBV5-1 with TRBJ1-2; D is unclear. Deletions cut 1 base from V and 5 bases from J, with 6 bases between. Germline V CDR1 and CDR2: SGHRS, YFSETQ. The CDR3 sequence is 12 residues long. The CDR3 loop reads CASSLLSYGYTF. The DNA of the CDR3 is TGCGCCAGCAGCTTGCTAAGTTATGGCTACACCTTC.

This clone has a handful of counts. The V gene is TRBV18, the J gene TRBJ2-7; maybe TRBD2 (6 bases). V shed 3 bases and J shed 1 base, with 13 bases lying between them. Germline values: CDR1 KGHSH, CDR2 LQKENI. This CDR3 has 15 residues. CDR3 nucleotides: TGTGCCAGCTCACCGGAGGGGCAGGGATCCTACGAGCAGTACTTC. It encodes CASSPEGQGSYEQYF.

CDR3 residues: CATSREEGYNYGYTF. CDR3 in DNA: TGTGCCACCAGCAGAGAGGAGGGCTATAACTATGGCTACACCTTC. This chain joins TRBV15 and TRBJ1-2; no clear D gene. Looked up from germline, CDR1 is LNHNV and CDR2 is YYDKDF (reference sequence). V was trimmed by 0 bases and J by 1 base, leaving 9 bases between them. This CDR3 is built from 15 residues.

This sequence joins TRBV30 and TRBJ2-3; 9 bases map to TRBD2. The CDR3 has 15 residues. V gave up 4 bases and J gave up 4 bases; unmatched junction bases: 9. Germline V CDR1 and CDR2: GTSNPN, SVGIG (reference sequence). The CDR3: CAWNLAREGSDTQYF. The CDR3, as DNA: TGTGCCTGGAACCTGGCGCGGGAGGGATCAGATACGCAGTATTTT.

Only one count was recorded for this clone. This chain links TRBV11-2 with TRBJ1-1; D not certain. Per the germline V gene, CDR1 is SGHAT and CDR2 is FQNNGV. The CDR3 has 15 residues. Trimming cost V 5 bases and J 2 bases, with 15 bases left between them. The CDR3 sequence is CASSLAGSINTEAFF. CDR3 sequence (DNA): TGTGCCAGCAGCCTTGCGGGGTCAATTAACACTGAAGCTTTCTTT.

This clone turned up a few times. The gene calls are TRBV19 and TRBJ1-4, with D hard to call. This CDR3 is built from 14 residues. Trimming pared 4 bases from V and 0 bases from J, leaving 6 bases between. Germline V gene data show CDR1 as LNHDA and CDR2 as SQIVND (reference sequence). CDR3: CASSSGPTNEKLFF. The CDR3 DNA sequence: TGTGCCAGTAGTAGTGGGCCAACTAATGAAAAACTGTTTTTT. Full variable domain (missing parts from reference TRBV19 and TRBJ1-4): DGGITQSPKYLFRKEGQNVTLSCEQNLNHDAMYWYRQDPGQGLRLIYYSQIVNDFQKGDIAEGYSVSREKKESFPLTVTSAQKNPTAFYLCASSSGPTNEKLFFGSGTQLSVL.

This chain joins TRBV5-6 and TRBJ1-2, with TRBD1 as a possible D gene (6 bases). Deletions cut 4 bases from V and 0 bases from J, with 16 bases between. This CDR3 has 16 residues. The germline V gene has CDR1 SGHDT and CDR2 YYEEEE. CDR3: CASSDTGQQSNYGYTF. Written as DNA, the CDR3 is TGTGCCAGCAGCGATACCGGACAGCAATCTAACTATGGCTACACCTTC.

The J gene is TRBJ2-7, the V gene TRBV28; D is unresolved. Germline V CDR1 and CDR2: MDHEN, SYDVKM. The CDR3 totals 13 residues. V was pared by 6 bases and J by 0 bases, with 9 bases between. The CDR3 nucleotides read TGTGCCAGCAGGCGGCAGTCCTCCTACGAGCAGTACTTC. Its translation: CASRRQSSYEQYF.

In regard to this clone: The sample carries other DNA sequences with the same CDR3. CDR3 sequence (DNA): TGCGCCAGCAGCCAAGTTGGGACTAGCTCCTACGAGCAGTACTTC. This translates into CASSQVGTSSYEQYF. The rearrangement links TRBV4-1 to TRBJ2-7, with 8 bases aligning to TRBD2. V gave up 1 base and J gave up 0 bases; unmatched junction bases: 2. Germline assignment: CDR1 MGHRA and CDR2 YSYEKL. This CDR3 is built from 15 residues.

This sequence joins TRBV27 and TRBJ2-3; no clear D. With 7 bases removed from V and 6 bases from J, the gap between germline ends came to 14 bases. Germline V gives CDR1 MNHEY, CDR2 SMNVEV (reference sequence). The CDR3 totals 13 residues. The CDR3 coding sequence is TGTGCCAGCACGACCGCCAGGTCGGATACGCAGTATTTT. The encoded protein is CASTTARSDTQYF.

This chain joins TRBV14 and TRBJ1-4; D might be TRBD1 (6 bases). CDR3 length: 15 residues. Trimming removed 1 base from V and 7 bases from J, with 13 bases in between. Per the germline V gene, CDR1 is SGHDN and CDR2 is FVKESK. As DNA, the CDR3 is TGTGCCAGCAGCCAAGGTTGGGGCAGGGGTGAAAAACTGTTTTTT. Translation: CASSQGWGRGEKLFF.